This is a list of T cell receptor beta chains from one sample in a study of blood T cell repertoires in COVID-19. Sequencing used immunoSEQ multiplex PCR; TCRdb keeps in-frame clones, though not all of them. The sample shows tens of thousands of clones, 70% to 75% of them seen only once. The sequencing sample was made of peripheral blood. These receptors all stem from a woman in her 70s with acute or convalescent COVID-19. CDR3s include the opening cysteine and the closing phenylalanine or tryptophan. A D gene is named only where the DNA matches it firmly. The size of a clone is reported for some rows only, either as once, few or many, or as a class for expanded clones.

CDR3 protein	CDR3 DNA	V gene	J gene	clone size	D gene
CAWSVPGILYGYTF	TGTGCCTGGAGTGTACCAGGGATTCTTTATGGCTACACCTTC	TRBV30	TRBJ1-2	NA	NA
CASSTGTGGWDTQYF	TGCGCCAGCAGCACCGGGACAGGGGGCTGGGATACGCAGTATTTT	TRBV5-1	TRBJ2-3	NA	TRBD1
CASIEGLAKNIQYF	TGCGCCAGCATTGAGGGACTGGCCAAAAACATTCAGTACTTC	TRBV5-1	TRBJ2-4	NA	NA
CASSPNYGGGEKLFF	TGTGCCAGCAGCCCTAACTACGGGGGTGGGGAAAAACTGTTTTTT	TRBV9	TRBJ1-4	NA	NA
CASSPSDQGEEKLFF	TGTGCCAGCAGCCCTAGCGATCAGGGCGAGGAAAAACTGTTTTTT	TRBV5-4	TRBJ1-4	NA	NA
CASSLTEPSGSGEQFF	TGTGCCAGCAGCTTAACGGAGCCTAGCGGGAGCGGTGAGCAGTTCTTC	TRBV7-3	TRBJ2-1	NA	TRBD2
CASSPGPSGGADTQYF	TGTGCCAGCAGCCCTGGTCCTAGCGGGGGCGCAGATACGCAGTATTTT	TRBV7-9	TRBJ2-3	NA	TRBD2
CASSRDSPPEAFF	TGTGCCAGCAGTCGGGACAGTCCTCCTGAAGCTTTCTTT	TRBV6-5	TRBJ1-1	NA	TRBD1
CASSLVGSTSGSAYNEQFF	TGTGCCAGCAGCTTAGTAGGGAGTACTAGCGGGAGCGCCTACAATGAGCAGTTCTTC	TRBV5-5	TRBJ2-1	few	TRBD2
CASRESHRGNEKLFF	TGTGCCAGCAGGGAGAGTCACAGGGGGAATGAAAAACTGTTTTTT	TRBV6-5	TRBJ1-4	NA	TRBD1
CASSSRDRVTEQYF	TGTGCCAGCAGTTCCCGGGACAGGGTTACCGAGCAGTACTTC	TRBV6-5	TRBJ2-7	NA	TRBD1
CASKSGGSEQYF	TGTGCCAGCAAATCAGGGGGTAGCGAGCAGTACTTC	TRBV28	TRBJ2-7	NA	TRBD1
CASSKTDMNTEAFF	TGTGCCAGCAGCAAAACAGACATGAACACTGAAGCTTTCTTT	TRBV21-1	TRBJ1-1	NA	NA
CASSLDPGGLGETQYF	TGTGCCAGCAGCTTAGATCCAGGGGGCTTGGGGGAGACCCAGTACTTC	TRBV11-2	TRBJ2-5	NA	TRBD1
CASRTREAGSNQPQHF	TGTGCCAGCAGGACTCGGGAGGCTGGTAGCAATCAGCCCCAGCATTTT	TRBV28	TRBJ1-5	few	NA
CASSLRVGTLNTEAFF	TGCGCCAGCAGCTTGAGGGTGGGGACACTGAACACTGAAGCTTTCTTT	TRBV5-1	TRBJ1-1	NA	NA
CASSRRQGRMSAYEQYF	TGTGCCAGCAGTCGACGACAGGGTAGAATGAGTGCCTACGAGCAGTACTTC	TRBV6-6	TRBJ2-7	NA	TRBD1
CSASREGYEQYF	TGCAGTGCTAGTCGGGAGGGCTACGAGCAGTACTTC	TRBV20-1	TRBJ2-7	NA	TRBD2
CSSLGGQGVKDTEAFF	TGCAGCTCCCTTGGGGGACAGGGGGTGAAGGACACTGAAGCTTTCTTT	TRBV29-1	TRBJ1-1	NA	TRBD1
CASITPNYGYTF	TGTGCCAGCATAACTCCTAACTATGGCTACACCTTC	TRBV6-5	TRBJ1-2	NA	NA
CASSREWGTEAFF	TGTGCCAGCAGTAGGGAGTGGGGCACTGAAGCTTTCTTT	TRBV6-5	TRBJ1-1	once	NA
CASSPGGGGNNEQFF	TGTGCCAGCAGCCCGGGGGGCGGGGGGAACAATGAGCAGTTCTTC	TRBV7-2	TRBJ2-1	NA	TRBD2
CASILRNEQFF	TGTGCCAGCATTCTCCGCAATGAGCAGTTCTTC	TRBV28	TRBJ2-1	few	NA
CASSTTGFNEQFF	TGTGCCAGCAGTACGACAGGGTTCAATGAGCAGTTCTTC	TRBV28	TRBJ2-1	NA	TRBD1
CASSQGRGSTGNTIYF	TGTGCCAGCAGCCAAGGTAGGGGTTCAACTGGAAACACCATATATTTT	TRBV4-2	TRBJ1-3	NA	NA
CASSPSGQGVPQPQHF	TGTGCCAGCAGCCCCTCGGGCCAGGGGGTCCCCCAGCCCCAGCATTTT	TRBV7-6	TRBJ1-5	NA	TRBD1
CASSPGQGGGYTF	TGTGCCAGCAGTCCGGGACAGGGAGGAGGCTACACCTTC	TRBV6-5	TRBJ1-2	once	TRBD1
CASRTGYSEKLFF	TGTGCCAGCAGGACAGGGTATAGTGAAAAACTGTTTTTT	TRBV6-5	TRBJ1-4	once	TRBD1
CASSLGGFLGGSSGNTIYF	TGTGCCAGCAGCTTGGGAGGGTTTTTAGGGGGAAGCTCTGGAAACACCATATATTTT	TRBV7-2	TRBJ1-3	once	NA
CASSLDGYSNQPQHF	TGCGCCAGCAGCTTGGACGGGTATAGCAATCAGCCCCAGCATTTT	TRBV5-1	TRBJ1-5	NA	NA
CASSSRVGQPQHF	TGTGCCAGCAGTAGCAGGGTGGGTCAGCCCCAGCATTTT	TRBV5-4	TRBJ1-5	NA	NA
CASRTGSGGYTF	TGTGCCAGCAGGACAGGGTCGGGGGGCTACACCTTC	TRBV28	TRBJ1-2	NA	TRBD1
CASRIYRGLGSPLHF	TGTGCCAGCAGAATATATAGGGGTTTGGGTTCACCCCTCCACTTT	TRBV6-5	TRBJ1-6	NA	NA
CASSREGRSGNTIYF	TGCGCCAGCAGCCGAGAGGGCCGCTCTGGAAACACCATATATTTT	TRBV5-1	TRBJ1-3	NA	NA
CASSSDSGNEQYF	TGTGCCAGCAGCTCTGACTCGGGGAACGAGCAGTACTTC	TRBV27	TRBJ2-7	NA	NA
CASSSQTGVYQPQHF	TGTGCCAGTAGTTCCCAGACAGGGGTTTATCAGCCCCAGCATTTT	TRBV19	TRBJ1-5	NA	TRBD1
CASSQDPRSGGYTF	TGTGCCAGCAGCCAAGATCCTAGGTCCGGCGGCTACACCTTC	TRBV3-1/TRBV3-2	TRBJ1-2	NA	NA
CASTQGLGYTF	TGTGCCAGCACCCAGGGTCTAGGCTACACCTTC	TRBV25-1	TRBJ1-2	NA	NA
CASSRDSVSYEQYF	TGTGCCAGCAGCCGGGACAGCGTCTCCTACGAGCAGTACTTC	TRBV2	TRBJ2-7	NA	TRBD1
CASSASVNTEAFF	TGTGCCAGCAGCGCCAGCGTAAACACTGAAGCTTTCTTT	TRBV7-9	TRBJ1-1	NA	NA
CSVGSFGGPTEAFF	TGCAGCGTTGGGTCTTTCGGGGGTCCCACTGAAGCTTTCTTT	TRBV29-1	TRBJ1-1	NA	NA
CASSEGASGMSEQFF	TGTGCCAGCAGTGAAGGGGCTAGCGGGATGTCTGAGCAGTTCTTC	TRBV6-1	TRBJ2-1	NA	TRBD2
CASRFRGAYEQYF	TGTGCCAGCAGATTCAGGGGCGCATACGAGCAGTACTTC	TRBV12-3/TRBV12-4	TRBJ2-7	NA	NA
CASSSGTGYTDTQYF	TGTGCCAGCAGCTCCGGGACAGGGTACACAGATACGCAGTATTTT	TRBV13	TRBJ2-3	NA	TRBD1
CASSVGDQPQHF	TGTGCCAGCAGTGTAGGGGATCAGCCCCAGCATTTT	TRBV25-1	TRBJ1-5	NA	NA
CAVNSGRGYEQYF	TGTGCCGTCAATAGCGGGAGAGGATACGAGCAGTACTTC	TRBV6-5	TRBJ2-7	NA	TRBD2
CASSFRENTGELFF	TGTGCCAGCAGTTTCCGGGAGAACACCGGGGAGCTGTTTTTT	TRBV27	TRBJ2-2	NA	NA
CASSPPETRQPQHF	TGTGCCAGCTCACCACCGGAGACTAGGCAGCCCCAGCATTTT	TRBV18	TRBJ1-5	NA	NA
CASSALQGAGSNQPQHF	TGTGCCAGCAGTGCGCTACAGGGGGCTGGGAGCAATCAGCCCCAGCATTTT	TRBV6-1	TRBJ1-5	NA	TRBD1
CASNDLRPGLAGVRTGELFF	TGTGCCAGCAATGACCTACGCCCGGGACTAGCGGGAGTAAGAACCGGGGAGCTGTTTTTT	TRBV28	TRBJ2-2	few	TRBD2
CASRRQGLTGELFF	TGTGCCAGTAGGCGACAGGGGCTCACCGGGGAGCTGTTTTTT	TRBV19	TRBJ2-2	NA	TRBD1
CATTPVGGGYNQPQHF	TGTGCCACAACCCCCGTAGGAGGGGGCTACAATCAGCCCCAGCATTTT	TRBV19	TRBJ1-5	NA	TRBD1
CASSFTSGGSTDTQYF	TGTGCCAGCAGCTTCACTAGCGGGGGCAGCACAGATACGCAGTATTTT	TRBV7-8	TRBJ2-3	NA	TRBD2
CASSMSRDGYGYTF	TGTGCCAGTAGTATGAGCAGGGATGGTTATGGCTACACCTTC	TRBV19	TRBJ1-2	NA	NA
CASSLAESRSGTEAFF	TGCGCCAGCAGCTTGGCGGAGTCAAGGTCGGGCACTGAAGCTTTCTTT	TRBV5-1	TRBJ1-1	NA	NA
CASRPEGITEAFF	TGTGCCAGCAGACCGGAGGGGATAACTGAAGCTTTCTTT	TRBV6-5	TRBJ1-1	NA	NA